These 10 T cell receptor gamma chains were all obtained from the same sample, sequenced in a study of γδ T cells in repeated Plasmodium falciparum infection. Flow sorting of PBMC yielded separate Vgamma9/Vdelta2+ and Vdelta2-negative gammadelta T cell populations for bulk repertoire analysis. TCRdb re-analyzed the multiplex PCR reads via CATT. The sample has around 25,000 gamma-chain clones, 2.5% to 3.5% seen once; the top ten hold 25% to 40%. Sample: gamma-delta T cells from blood. These receptors all stem from a pool of human donors (malaria-infected and uninfected, not separated).

In its sample, this clone was seen a few times. A far larger clone is one base from this, pointing to a likely read error. The same CDR3 is also encoded by other DNA sequences in this sample. CDR3 protein: CALWALITGLGKKIKVF. DNA for the CDR3: TGCGCCTTGTGGGCTCTCATAACCGGGTTGGGCAAAAAAATCAAGGTATTT. The genes are TRGV9 and TRGJP. The J gene is not listed in TCRdb, so it was assigned here from a DNA match to germline. The CDR3 has 17 residues. Germline V CDR1 and CDR2: GITISATS, ISYDGTV (reference sequence).

This clone came up many times. The translation of this DNA and the TCRdb protein of a much larger clone differ at residue 6, probably owing to a read error; the protein shown here is translated from the DNA. J is TRGJ1 or TRGJ2 and V is TRGV9. J lost 2 bases, V lost 2 bases, and 6 bases had no gene match. The CDR3 spans 14 residues. Germline V lookup: CDR1 GITISATS, CDR2 ISYDGTV (reference sequence). CDR3 sequence (DNA): TGTGCCTTGTGGGAGGCCCAGGATTATTATAAGAAACTCTTT. Protein sequence: CALWEAQDYYKKLF.

This clone was picked up a small number of times. A far larger clone is only one base removed, so a read error is likely. Different DNA sequences within this sample yield the same CDR3. The rearrangement joins TRGV9 to TRGJP. The J gene was missing in TCRdb and was found by matching the end of the DNA to germline. V was clipped by 3 bases and J by 4 bases; unmatched bases: 6. The CDR3 is made up of 17 amino acids. Germline V gene lookup returns CDR1 GITISATS and CDR2 ISYDGTV (reference sequence). CDR3 region: CALWEKGQELGKKIKVF. Written as DNA, the CDR3 is TGTGCCTTGTGGGAGAAGGGACAAGAGTTGGGCAAAAAAATCAAGGTATTT.

This clone was observed a few times. The protein TCRdb lists belongs to a much larger clone and differs from this DNA's translation at residue 23, which points to a read error; the protein shown is made from the DNA. The J gene went uncalled, whereas the V gene is TRGV9. This CDR3 is 25 amino acids long. CDR1 is GITISATS, CDR2 ISYDGTV, per germline (reference sequence). The DNA for the CDR3 is TGTGCCTTGGATTCTTTGCGGGGCTTGTTACCTTGTAATAAGTTCGAACATGGTGCTTATTATAAGAGACTCTTT. Its translation: CALDSLRGLLPCNKFEHGAYYKRLF.

This clone was seen a few times. The protein held in TCRdb is that of a much larger clone and does not match this DNA's translation at residue 8, likely because of a read error; the protein shown is translated from the DNA. This chain joins TRGV9 and TRGJP. The J gene, not given by TCRdb, was assigned here from a germline match of the nucleotide sequence. With 5 bases clipped from V and 6 bases from J, the junction kept 10 bases outside the gene matches. Per germline, CDR1 GITISATS and CDR2 ISYDGTV (reference sequence). The CDR3 contains 17 residues. Here the CDR3 DNA reads TGTGCCTTGTGGGTACTCCTCCTAGAGTTGGGCAAAAAAATCAAGGTATTT. It yields the protein CALWVLLLELGKKIKVF.

This clone has just a few counts. The protein recorded in TCRdb matches a much larger clone and deviates from this DNA's translation at residue 6, suggesting a read error; the protein here is obtained by translating the DNA. The V call is TRGV9, the J call TRGJP. TCRdb leaves out the J gene; it was filled in here by matching the DNA to germline. V dropped 3 bases and J dropped 5; count of bases not matched to a gene: 7. There are 17 residues in the CDR3. The germline gives CDR1 GITISATS, CDR2 ISYDGTV (reference sequence). The CDR3 bases are TGTGCCTTGTGGGAGATGCGAAAAGAGTTGGGCAAAAAAATCAAGGTATTT. This codes for CALWEMRKELGKKIKVF.

In the case of this clone: The TCRdb protein comes from a much larger clone and disagrees with this DNA's translation at residues 6 and 12, likely due to a read error; the protein given here is derived from the DNA. No J gene was assigned, while the V gene was called as TRGV5. The CDR3 consists of 14 residues. Germline V gives CDR1 VINAFY, CDR2 YDVSNSKD. The CDR3: CATWDGSNYYKRLF. CDR3 coding DNA: TGTGCCACCTGGGACGGTTCGAATTATTATAAGAGACTCTTT.

Comment on this clone: The translation of this DNA and the TCRdb protein of a much larger clone differ at residue 5, probably owing to a read error; the protein shown here is translated from the DNA. The V gene is TRGV9, the J gene TRGJ1 or TRGJ2. TCRdb offers no J gene call, so here the DNA was matched to germline to obtain one. V gave up 6 bases and J gave up 4 bases; unmatched junction bases: 12. This CDR3 is built from 14 residues. From germline, CDR1 is GITISATS and CDR2 ISYDGTV (reference sequence). The CDR3 reads CALWKAGTYYKKLF. CDR3 in DNA: TGTGCCTTGTGGAAGGCCGGCACCTATTATAAGAAACTCTTT.

This clone was seen many times. Being one base from a much bigger clone, this may be a read error. The chain has TRGV2 and TRGJ1 or TRGJ2. The CDR3 sequence is 13 residues long. Germline assignment: CDR1 EGSNGY and CDR2 YDSYNSKV. This CDR3 is CATWDCRYYKKLF. Here the CDR3 DNA reads TGTGCCACCTGGGACTGTCGATATTATAAGAAACTCTTC.

Ten or more counts support this clone. This clone may be a read error of a much larger clone one base away. It is unclear where the CDR3 begins or ends on the DNA, so no DNA is shown, and the CDR3 is as TCRdb lists it. No J gene was assigned, while the V gene was called as TRGV2. With termini counted, the CDR3 has 34 amino acids. CDR1 is EGSNGY, CDR2 YDSYNSKV, per germline. CDR3 sequence: CATWDGRGRIIIRNSLAVEQHWLSQVSIGRIQHF.